Listed below are T cell receptor beta chains from one sample, sequenced in a study of HIV-infected patients and healthy controls. In TCRdb, the 5' RACE reads were re-called with MiXCR into one record per CDR3 protein. Of 10,000 or so distinct CDR3 sequences listed, about 7.3% are singletons. Sample: blood, taken before antiretroviral therapy. All receptors derive from an adult with HIV infection. The donor label of this sample is uncertain. The CDR3 runs from the conserved cysteine through the conserved F or W. The order of the fields is CDR3 DNA, CDR3 protein, D gene, V gene, J gene, clone size. A D gene is named only where the DNA matches it firmly. Only part of the rows carry a size: once, few, many, or a class if the clone is expanded.

TGTGCCAGTAGGGGAGGGCAGGCGAACACTGAAGCTTTCTTT	CASRGGQANTEAFF	.	TRBV19	TRBJ1-1	.
TGTGCCAGCAGCTTGAAGCGGGGAGTCGTCGATGAGCAGTTCTTC	CASSLKRGVVDEQFF	TRBD2	TRBV13	TRBJ2-1	many
TGTGCCAGCAGCTTAGGTCGAGGCGAGCAGTACTTC	CASSLGRGEQYF	.	TRBV11-2	TRBJ2-7	.
TGTGCCAGCAGTTTGCGGTCCTACAATGAGCAGTTCTTC	CASSLRSYNEQFF	.	TRBV12-3/TRBV12-4	TRBJ2-1	few
TGTGCCACCAGTGATTTGTCCGGAGGGGTGGCAGATACGCAGTATTTT	CATSDLSGGVADTQYF	.	TRBV24-1	TRBJ2-3	many
TGTGCCAGCAGCCCACCTTCAGGCGGGCATAGCTCCTACGAGCAGTACTTC	CASSPPSGGHSSYEQYF	.	TRBV3-1	TRBJ2-7	medium-sized
TGTGCCAGCAGCAGCGACGGTTACCAAGAGACCCAGTACTTC	CASSSDGYQETQYF	.	TRBV6-5	TRBJ2-5	many
TGTGCCAGCAGCTTTCAAGAGACCCAGTACTTC	CASSFQETQYF	.	TRBV7-6	TRBJ2-5	many
TGTGCCAGCAATCTGGTGGGCTATGGCTACACCTTC	CASNLVGYGYTF	.	TRBV28	TRBJ1-2	many
TGTGCCAGCAGCTCAGAGACAGGGGGGAACACTGAAGCTTTCTTT	CASSSETGGNTEAFF	TRBD1	TRBV11-1	TRBJ1-1	many
TGCAGCGTTGAAGGACAGGGAGATGAAAAACTGTTTTTT	CSVEGQGDEKLFF	TRBD1	TRBV29-1	TRBJ1-4	many
TGTGCCTGGGCCCGGCTCCGACAGGGTGAGAATGGCTACACCTTC	CAWARLRQGENGYTF	TRBD1	TRBV30	TRBJ1-2	many
TGTGCCACCAGCAGAGATCCCGGACTAGCGGGAGCAGATACGCAGTATTTT	CATSRDPGLAGADTQYF	TRBD2	TRBV15	TRBJ2-3	many
TGTGCCATCAGTAAGGGACTAGCGGGAGAGCCGGGGGAGTACAATGAGCAGTTCTTC	CAISKGLAGEPGEYNEQFF	TRBD2	TRBV10-3	TRBJ2-1	many
TGTGCCAGCTGTGTGGGGGGAGAGACCCAGTACTTC	CASCVGGETQYF	.	TRBV12-3/TRBV12-4	TRBJ2-5	many
TGTGCCACCAGTGATTTGTCCGGGAGGGCAGGCAATGAGCAGTTCTTC	CATSDLSGRAGNEQFF	TRBD2	TRBV24-1	TRBJ2-1	many
TGTGCCACCAGTGATGACAGCCATGAGCAGTTCTTC	CATSDDSHEQFF	.	TRBV24-1	TRBJ2-1	.
TGCGCCAGCAGTGGCGTTGGGACAAACCCAGAGACCCAGTACTTC	CASSGVGTNPETQYF	.	TRBV10-2	TRBJ2-5	medium-sized
TGTGCCAGCAGCGTAGAGTCCCGGGGCACTGAAGCTTTCTTT	CASSVESRGTEAFF	.	TRBV9	TRBJ1-1	many
TGTGCCAGCAGTCAGCGGGAGATCGCCTACAATGAGCAGTTCTTC	CASSQREIAYNEQFF	TRBD2	TRBV28	TRBJ2-1	many
TGTGCCAGCAGCCAAGTCAAGGGACTAGAAAATGAGCAGTTCTTC	CASSQVKGLENEQFF	TRBD2	TRBV3-1	TRBJ2-1	many
TGTGCCAGCAGCTTAGCGGGATCCCAAACGGCTGGAAACACCATATATTTT	CASSLAGSQTAGNTIYF	.	TRBV7-6	TRBJ1-3	many
TGTGCCAGCATGCTTACCTTAAGCTCCTACGAGCAGTACTTC	CASMLTLSSYEQYF	.	TRBV28	TRBJ2-7	many
TGTGCCAGCAGCTTTAGGGGACACGGAGAGACCCAGTACTTC	CASSFRGHGETQYF	.	TRBV7-9	TRBJ2-5	many